One sample yielded the 18 T cell receptor beta chains listed below, sequenced in a study of cytomegalovirus exposure and HLA in healthy donors. The study ran its PCR with 60 Vbeta and 13 Jbeta primers. The method was immunoSEQ multiplex PCR; TCRdb's version includes in-frame clones alone and lacks a portion of them. The sample includes more than 90,000 clones, 78% seen only once; the top ten take about 3%. Sequencing used PBMCs. All receptors derive from a woman in her thirties or forties in good health and CMV-seronegative.

The genes are TRBV7-2 and TRBJ2-6; D is possibly TRBD2 (6 bases). Trimming removed 1 base at V and 2 bases at J, with 6 bases between. The CDR3 has 15 residues. From germline, CDR1 is SGHTA and CDR2 FQGNSA. The CDR3 DNA reads as TGTGCCAGCAGCTTAGGGGAGGCTGGGGCCAACGTCCTGACTTTC. This sequence encodes CASSLGEAGANVLTF.

The DNA of the CDR3 is TGTGCCAGCAGTTGGGGGGGCGGCTACACCTTC. Residues: CASSWGGGYTF. This chain joins TRBV28 and TRBJ1-2; perhaps TRBD1 as D (6 bases). Germline V lookup: CDR1 MDHEN, CDR2 SYDVKM. V lost 4 bases, J lost 8 bases, and 8 bases lay in between. The CDR3 runs to 11 residues.

The rearrangement joins TRBV2 to TRBJ2-1; 12 nucleotides line up with TRBD2. After removal of 5 bases from V and 8 bases from J, the junction contained 7 bases not matched to a gene. This CDR3 spans 15 amino acids. Germline assignment: CDR1 SNHLY and CDR2 FYNNEI. Here the CDR3 DNA reads TGTGCCAGCAGTCGGACTAGCGGGACTAGGGATGAGCAGTTCTTC. Protein sequence: CASSRTSGTRDEQFF.

V usage is TRBV10-3 and J usage is TRBJ2-7; 9 bases are a match to TRBD1. This CDR3 contains 13 residues. CDR1 is ENHRY, CDR2 SYGVKD, per germline. V was pared by 10 bases and J by 1 base, with 5 bases of the junction left unmatched. The CDR3 protein is CATTGQGSYEQYF. The CDR3 region has the DNA TGTGCCACTACGGGACAGGGTTCCTACGAGCAGTACTTC.

V and J are TRBV28 and TRBJ2-5; weak D call: TRBD2 (6 bases). Germline-derived CDR1 and CDR2 are MDHEN and SYDVKM. CDR3 length: 17 residues. Between the trimmed V and J ends, which lost 1 base and 5 bases, there was a span of 20 bases. The CDR3 DNA reads as TGTGCCAGCAGTTTATTGGGGGGTATGGACTCTGGGGAGACCCAGTACTTC. As protein: CASSLLGGMDSGETQYF.

This chain connects TRBV28 to TRBJ1-5; 8 bases agree with TRBD1. The germline gives CDR1 MDHEN, CDR2 SYDVKM. The CDR3 contains 14 residues. V lost 8 bases and J lost 7; bases outside the gene matches: 10. This CDR3 is CASLQGGAGQPQHF. The CDR3, as DNA: TGTGCCAGCCTACAGGGGGGGGCGGGACAGCCCCAGCATTTT.

This chain connects TRBV5-6 to TRBJ2-5, with a weak D call TRBD1 (6 bases). Germline V CDR1 and CDR2: SGHDT, YYEEEE. V was cut by 3 bases and J by 4 bases, with 13 bases left in between. The CDR3 sequence is 14 residues long. CDR3 residues: CASSYQQGAETQYF. The DNA of the CDR3 is TGTGCCAGCAGCTACCAACAGGGTGCAGAGACCCAGTACTTC.

V and J are TRBV15 and TRBJ1-2, with 7 bases fitting TRBD1. The CDR3 contains 15 residues. Trimming cost V 1 base and J 8 bases; bases outside gene matches: 10. Germline V gene sequence: CDR1 LNHNV, CDR2 YYDKDF (reference sequence). The CDR3 sequence is CATSRGKGGSGGYTF. DNA for the CDR3: TGTGCCACCAGCAGAGGGAAAGGGGGCTCGGGAGGCTACACCTTC.

The V gene is TRBV7-9, the J gene TRBJ2-1, with D uncertain. V lost 1 base and J 7 bases, leaving 14 bases between the germline ends. Looked up from germline, CDR1 is SEHNR and CDR2 is FQNEAQ (reference sequence). This CDR3 comprises 15 residues. The CDR3 nucleotides are TGTGCCAGCAGCTTAGAACTCCCCCTTTGGAATGAGCAGTTCTTC. Amino acid sequence: CASSLELPLWNEQFF.

This rearrangement joins TRBV7-9 to TRBJ2-7; 7 bases are a match to TRBD1. Germline V gene data show CDR1 as SEHNR and CDR2 as FQNEAQ (reference sequence). This CDR3 contains 15 residues. J gave up 2 bases and V 2 bases, and 6 bases lay outside the gene matches. CDR3 coding DNA: TGTGCCAGCAGCTTACTACAGGGGATCACCTACGAGCAGTACTTC. Translation gives CASSLLQGITYEQYF.

This rearrangement joins TRBV4-1 to TRBJ1-1, with 8 bases identical to TRBD1. Looked up from germline, CDR1 is MGHRA and CDR2 is YSYEKL. The V segment lost 4 bases and the J segment 0 bases; nucleotides outside the gene matches: 7. The CDR3 extends over 16 amino acids. In DNA form, the CDR3 reads TGCGCCAGCAGCCCGACAGGGGCCCTGATGAACACTGAAGCTTTCTTT. It yields the protein CASSPTGALMNTEAFF.

V gene TRBV10-2 combines with J gene TRBJ2-3; no clear D gene. This CDR3 has 12 amino acids. Germline loops: CDR1 WSHSY, CDR2 SAAADI. V lost 5 bases and J 6 bases, leaving 9 bases between the germline ends. CDR3 coding DNA: TGCGCCAGCAGTTTGAGTGGTGATACGCAGTATTTT. It translates to CASSLSGDTQYF.

The chain is built from TRBV28 and TRBJ1-2; unclear D gene. Germline CDR1 is MDHEN and CDR2 is SYDVKM. The ends were cut back, 5 bases at V and 2 bases at J, with 18 bases in the middle. This CDR3 comprises 16 residues. Written as DNA, the CDR3 is TGTGCCAGCAGTCCCCTGGGAGGGATTGGAAACTATGGCTACACCTTC. It codes for CASSPLGGIGNYGYTF.

The J gene is TRBJ2-7, the V gene TRBV14; D is unclear. Trimming left V 6 bases short and J 5 bases short, with 11 bases between. From germline, CDR1 is SGHDN and CDR2 FVKESK. The CDR3 consists of 12 residues. The CDR3, as DNA: TGTGCCAGCAGTCTAGGCCCTAACGAGCAGTACTTC. Translation: CASSLGPNEQYF.

V usage is TRBV6-1 and J usage is TRBJ2-1; D is ambiguous. CDR3 length: 11 amino acids. V shed 2 bases and J shed 9 bases, with 5 bases lying between them. CDR1 is MNHNS, CDR2 SASEGT, per germline. This CDR3 reads CASSELREQFF. The CDR3 nucleotides read TGTGCCAGCAGTGAACTACGTGAGCAGTTCTTC.

The chain carries TRBV7-2 and TRBJ2-1; the match to TRBD2 covers 7 bases. V lost 2 bases to trimming and J lost 8 bases; unmatched junction nucleotides: 12. Germline V gene lookup returns CDR1 SGHTA and CDR2 FQGNSA. The CDR3 has 16 residues. The CDR3 DNA sequence: TGTGCCAGCAGCTTACCCGAGCGGGGAGGGCTGGATGAGCAGTTCTTC. It codes for CASSLPERGGLDEQFF.

The J gene is TRBJ1-1, the V gene TRBV29-1; D might be TRBD1 (5 bases). The V end was cut by 6 bases, the J end by 11 bases, with 22 bases between. The CDR3 has 13 amino acids. Germline CDR1 reads SQVTM; CDR2 reads ANQGSEA. CDR3 in amino acids: CSVPQGGELQAFF. In nucleotides, the CDR3 is TGCAGCGTCCCCCAGGGAGGGGAACTCCAGGCTTTCTTT.

This clone was picked up a small number of times. The chain combines TRBV30 with TRBJ2-5; TRBD2 might be the D (6 bases). The CDR3 contains 15 residues. Germline V gene sequence: CDR1 GTSNPN, CDR2 SVGIG (reference sequence). Trimming removed 3 bases at V and 5 bases at J, with 19 bases between. The CDR3 loop reads CAWRLGTFARETQYF. The DNA for the CDR3 is TGTGCCTGGAGGTTAGGGACTTTCGCGAGGGAGACCCAGTACTTC.